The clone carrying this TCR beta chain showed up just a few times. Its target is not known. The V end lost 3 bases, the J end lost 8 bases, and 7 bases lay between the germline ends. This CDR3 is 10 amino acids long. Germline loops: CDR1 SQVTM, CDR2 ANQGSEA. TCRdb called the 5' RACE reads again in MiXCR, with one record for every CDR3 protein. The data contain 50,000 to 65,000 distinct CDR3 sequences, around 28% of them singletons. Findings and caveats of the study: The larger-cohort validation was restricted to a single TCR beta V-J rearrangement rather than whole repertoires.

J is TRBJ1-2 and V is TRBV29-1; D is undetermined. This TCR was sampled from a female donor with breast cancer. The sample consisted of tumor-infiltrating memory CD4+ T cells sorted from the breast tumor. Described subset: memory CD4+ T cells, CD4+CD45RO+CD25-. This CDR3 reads CSVDEGGYTF. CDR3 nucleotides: TGCAGCGTTGATGAAGGGGGCTACACCTTC.